This TCR beta chain was documented in a study of T cell responses to AZD1222 COVID-19 vaccine. Germline loops: CDR1 KGHDR, CDR2 SFDVKD. The CDR3 is made up of 12 amino acids. V lost 3 bases and J lost 3, with 4 bases in between. Findings of the study overall: Vaccine-associated CD4 TCRs spanned spike, dominant at 160-218 and 743-854. White British donors predominated, females outnumbered males, and clonal diversity was possibly underestimated. No day 14 peak samples; only post-peak repertoires were characterized. Close to half of spike-specific TCRs reportedly recognize unmutated variant regions.

Remarks on this clone: Its specificity is not known.

The method was immunoSEQ multiplex PCR; TCRdb's version includes in-frame clones alone and lacks a portion of them. The sample yields about 160,000 clones, 94% seen once. The sample was peripheral blood, taken on day 0 of AZD1222 vaccination. The chain couples TRBV24-1 to TRBJ1-2; D gene unclear. This sequence was found in an adult in good health. DNA for the CDR3: TGTGCCACCAGTGATGGGTACTATGGCTACACCTTC. Amino acids: CATSDGYYGYTF.